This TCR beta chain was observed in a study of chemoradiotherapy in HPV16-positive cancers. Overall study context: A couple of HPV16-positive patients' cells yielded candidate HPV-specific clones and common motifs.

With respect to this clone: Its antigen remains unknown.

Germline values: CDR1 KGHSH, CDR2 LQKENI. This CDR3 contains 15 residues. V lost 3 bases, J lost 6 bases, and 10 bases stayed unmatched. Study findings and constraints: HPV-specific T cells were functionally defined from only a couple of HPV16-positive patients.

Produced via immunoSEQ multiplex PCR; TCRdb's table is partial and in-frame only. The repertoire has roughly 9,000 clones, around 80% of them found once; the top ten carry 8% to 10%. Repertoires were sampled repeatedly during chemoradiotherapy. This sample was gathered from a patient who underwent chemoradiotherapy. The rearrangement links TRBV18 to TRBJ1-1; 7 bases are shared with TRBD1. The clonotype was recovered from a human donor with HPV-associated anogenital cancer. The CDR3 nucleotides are TGTGCCAGCTCACCCGAGATAGACAGGGCCCCTGAAGCTTTCTTT. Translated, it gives CASSPEIDRAPEAFF. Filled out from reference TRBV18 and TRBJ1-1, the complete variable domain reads NAGVMQNPRHLVRRRGQEARLRCSPMKGHSHVYWYRQLPEEGLKFMVYLQKENIIDESGMPKERFSAEFPKEGPSILRIQQVVRGDSAAYFCASSPEIDRAPEAFFGQGTRLTVV.